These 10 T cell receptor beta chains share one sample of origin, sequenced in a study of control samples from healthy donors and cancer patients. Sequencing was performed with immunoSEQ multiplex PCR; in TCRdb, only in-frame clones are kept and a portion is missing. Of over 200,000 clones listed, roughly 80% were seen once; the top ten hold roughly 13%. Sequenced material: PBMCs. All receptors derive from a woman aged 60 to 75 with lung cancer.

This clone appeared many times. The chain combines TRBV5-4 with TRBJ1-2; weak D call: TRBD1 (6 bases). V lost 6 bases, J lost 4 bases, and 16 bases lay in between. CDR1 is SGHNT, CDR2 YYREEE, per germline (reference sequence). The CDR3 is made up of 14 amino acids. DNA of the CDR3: TGTGCCAGCATATCGGCAGGGGAAAGCTATGGCTACACCTTC. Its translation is CASISAGESYGYTF.

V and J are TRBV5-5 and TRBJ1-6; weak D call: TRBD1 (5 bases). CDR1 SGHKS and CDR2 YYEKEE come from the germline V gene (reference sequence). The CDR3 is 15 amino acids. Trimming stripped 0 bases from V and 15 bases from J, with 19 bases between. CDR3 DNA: TGTGCCAGCAGCTTGGATTTAGGGTGGGGGAGCGTCCTCCACTTT. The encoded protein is CASSLDLGWGSVLHF.

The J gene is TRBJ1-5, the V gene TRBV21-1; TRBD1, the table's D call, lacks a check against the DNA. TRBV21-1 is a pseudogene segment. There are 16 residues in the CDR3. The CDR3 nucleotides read TGTGCCAGCTCAAACGCGGGACACCCAGGGGGGCAGCCCCAGCATTTT. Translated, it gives CASSNAGHPGGQPQHF.

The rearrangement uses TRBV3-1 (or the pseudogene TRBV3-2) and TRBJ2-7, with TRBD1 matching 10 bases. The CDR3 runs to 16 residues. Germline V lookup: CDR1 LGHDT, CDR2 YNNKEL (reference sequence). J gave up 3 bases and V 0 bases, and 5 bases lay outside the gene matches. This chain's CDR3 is CASSQDGRTGGYEQYF. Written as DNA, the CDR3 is TGTGCCAGCAGCCAAGATGGTAGGACAGGGGGCTACGAGCAGTACTTC.

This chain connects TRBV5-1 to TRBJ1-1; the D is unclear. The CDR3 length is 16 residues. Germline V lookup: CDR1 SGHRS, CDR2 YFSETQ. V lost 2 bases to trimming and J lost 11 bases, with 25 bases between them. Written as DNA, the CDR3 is TGCGCCAGCAGCTTAAGTCCCTGGGTGACGACTTCCTGGGCTTTCTTT. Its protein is CASSLSPWVTTSWAFF. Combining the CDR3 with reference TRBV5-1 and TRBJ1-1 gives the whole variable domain KAGVTQTPRYLIKTRGQQVTLSCSPISGHRSVSWYQQTPGQGLQFLFEYFSETQRNKGNFPGRFSGRQFSNSRSEMNVSTLELGDSALYLCASSLSPWVTTSWAFFGQGTRLTVV.

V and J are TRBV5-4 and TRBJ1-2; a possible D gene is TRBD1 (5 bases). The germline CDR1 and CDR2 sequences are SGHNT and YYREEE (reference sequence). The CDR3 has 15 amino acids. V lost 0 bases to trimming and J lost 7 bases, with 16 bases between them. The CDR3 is CASSLAGQGRSGYTF. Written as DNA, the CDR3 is TGTGCCAGCAGCTTGGCCGGGCAGGGACGAAGTGGCTACACCTTC.

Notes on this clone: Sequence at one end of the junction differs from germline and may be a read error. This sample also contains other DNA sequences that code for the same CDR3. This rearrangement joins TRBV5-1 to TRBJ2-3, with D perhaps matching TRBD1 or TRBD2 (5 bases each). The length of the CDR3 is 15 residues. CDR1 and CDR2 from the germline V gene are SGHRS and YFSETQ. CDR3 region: CASSLVGTPADTQYF. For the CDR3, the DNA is TGCGCCAGCAGCTTGGTGGGGACCCCCGCAGATACACAGTATTTT. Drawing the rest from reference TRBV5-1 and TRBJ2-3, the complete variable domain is KAGVTQTPRYLIKTRGQQVTLSCSPISGHRSVSWYQQTPGQGLQFLFEYFSETQRNKGNFPGRFSGRQFSNSRSEMNVSTLELGDSALYLCASSLVGTPADTQYFGPGTRLTVL.

CDR3 in DNA: TGCGCCAGCAGCCAGGGACAGACACCCTACGAGCAGTACTTC. This sequence encodes CASSQGQTPYEQYF. The V call is TRBV5-1, the J call TRBJ2-7, with 7 bases identical to TRBD1. Losses at the gene ends were 4 bases for V and 2 bases for J; bases not matched to a gene: 6. This CDR3 has 14 residues. The germline V gene has CDR1 SGHRS and CDR2 YFSETQ.

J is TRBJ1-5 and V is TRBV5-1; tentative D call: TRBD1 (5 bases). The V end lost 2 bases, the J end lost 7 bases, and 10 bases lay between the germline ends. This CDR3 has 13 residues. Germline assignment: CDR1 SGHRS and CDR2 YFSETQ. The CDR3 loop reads CASSFGAGQPQHF. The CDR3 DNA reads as TGCGCCAGCAGCTTTGGGGCGGGGCAGCCCCAGCATTTT.

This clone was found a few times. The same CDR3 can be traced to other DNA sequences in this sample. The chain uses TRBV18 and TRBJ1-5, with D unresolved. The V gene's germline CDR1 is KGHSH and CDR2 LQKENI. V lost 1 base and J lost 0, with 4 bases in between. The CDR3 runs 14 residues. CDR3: CASSPLDSNQPQHF. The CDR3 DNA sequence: TGTGCCAGCTCACCACTGGATAGCAATCAGCCCCAGCATTTT.